The rows below give T cell receptor beta chains drawn from one sample of a study of shared clonotypes between healthy human individuals. Using immunoSEQ multiplex PCR, the repertoire was profiled, and TCRdb retains in-frame clones only, with some absent. The data show 2,500,000 or so clones, 93% seen once. The material sequenced was naive CD4+ T cells from PBMCs. These receptors were obtained from a man aged 18 to 30 in good health. Some clones in this sample may be carry-over from other donors' samples. Both conserved end residues are trimmed from each CDR3.

j_gene	v_gene	CDR3aa
TRBJ1-2	TRBV5-1	ASSGQGDYGYT
TRBJ2-2	TRBV10-3	AISQLADTGELF
TRBJ2-2	TRBV5-4	ASSSPPTGSSGELF
TRBJ2-7	TRBV11-2	ASSSSYEQY
TRBJ2-7	TRBV11-3	ASSMDRQGWDEQY
TRBJ1-1	TRBV9	ASSTTGQGNTEAF
TRBJ2-3	TRBV28	ASSGRVRSTDTQY
TRBJ2-1	TRBV5-4	ASSFDRYNEQF
TRBJ2-3	TRBV5-4	ASSLELASPTDTQY
TRBJ2-2	TRBV10-3	AISDPLAREGSGELF
TRBJ1-2	TRBV5-1	ASSVSGQYGYT
TRBJ2-7	TRBV29-1	SVVSQQGDSHEQY
TRBJ2-7	TRBV27	ASSTAGRGLSYEQY
TRBJ2-1	TRBV29-1	SVLAGPSSYNEQF
TRBJ1-2	TRBV4-3	ASSHADRPNYGYT
TRBJ2-4	TRBV10-3	AISESRVRTSKNIQY
TRBJ1-1	TRBV18	ASSLNTHQNVGSEAF
TRBJ1-2	TRBV6-1	ASSERFYGQLANYGYT
TRBJ2-7	TRBV11-3	ASSLSGTGPYEQY
TRBJ2-5	TRBV5-1	ASSLASGGGETQY
.	TRBV11-2	ASSWDRSYEQY
TRBJ2-1	TRBV19	ASSAQGPYYNEQF
TRBJ2-2	TRBV27	ASSSSSRLAARTYTGELF
TRBJ1-3	TRBV11-2	ANALPRQSPSSGNTIY
TRBJ2-5	TRBV5-8	ASSFYPRQWGQETQY
TRBJ2-3	TRBV4-2	ASSQLGLGLTDTQY
TRBJ2-7	TRBV28	ASSLTGFDEQY
TRBJ2-3	TRBV6-1	ASSEAWVNADTQY
TRBJ2-5	TRBV19	ASSITGTETQY
TRBJ2-7	TRBV6-6	ASRRLGYEQY
TRBJ1-2	TRBV5-8	ASLRDATSPYGYT
TRBJ2-3	TRBV7-9	ASSSRSGRASADTQY
TRBJ1-2	TRBV6-5	ASSYSPGGGYT
TRBJ2-7	TRBV29-1	SGGGVFTNEQY
TRBJ2-1	TRBV19	ASSPGGGRDEQF
TRBJ1-2	TRBV29-1	TGDDYGYT
TRBJ1-1	TRBV27	ASSGAHRADTEAF
TRBJ2-7	TRBV5-1	ASSLHGGLESYEQY
TRBJ2-1	TRBV2	ASSGPFSYNEQF
TRBJ2-2	TRBV7-6	ASSSSLPVPSGESVTGELF
TRBJ1-2	TRBV15	ATSRVISGYGYT
TRBJ1-1	TRBV7-9	ASTLGGVSEAF
TRBJ2-1	TRBV28	ASSPWTGLSGGTSYNEQF
TRBJ2-6	TRBV28	ASSPYRAGANVLT
TRBJ2-7	TRBV6-1	ASSEGTGSYEQY
TRBJ1-2	TRBV6-5	ASSSYRDRIYGYT
TRBJ2-3	TRBV28	ASSFSGADTQY
TRBJ1-1	TRBV25-1	ASSEAGAGDTEAF
TRBJ2-4	TRBV5-5	ASSLVLAGGENIQY
TRBJ2-1	TRBV2	ASRGLAGFDEQF
TRBJ2-2	TRBV7-2	ASRLSPLGGANTGELF
TRBJ2-7	TRBV5-1	ASSSGQPQRGYEQY
TRBJ2-3	TRBV7-3	ASSGGTSGSTDTQY
TRBJ2-5	TRBV29-1	SVAGGLGETQY
TRBJ1-2	TRBV15	ATSRDSGSGGYT